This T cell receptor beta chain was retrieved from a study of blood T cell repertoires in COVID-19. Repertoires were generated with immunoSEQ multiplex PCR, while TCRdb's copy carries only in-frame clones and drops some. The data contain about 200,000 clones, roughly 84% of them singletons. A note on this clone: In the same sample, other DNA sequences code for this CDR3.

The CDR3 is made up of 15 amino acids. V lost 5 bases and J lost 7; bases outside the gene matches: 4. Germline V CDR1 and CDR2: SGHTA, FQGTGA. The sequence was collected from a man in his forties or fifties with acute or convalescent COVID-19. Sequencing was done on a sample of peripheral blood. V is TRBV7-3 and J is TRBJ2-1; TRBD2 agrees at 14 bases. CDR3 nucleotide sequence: TGTGCCAGCAGCCGGGGACTAGCGGGAGTGAATGAGCAGTTCTTC. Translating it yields CASSRGLAGVNEQFF. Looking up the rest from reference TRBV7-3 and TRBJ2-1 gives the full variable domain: GAGVSQTPSNKVTEKGKYVELRCDPISGHTALYWYRQSLGQGPEFLIYFQGTGAADDSGLPNDRFFAVRPEGSVSTLKIQRTERGDSAVYLCASSRGLAGVNEQFFGPGTRLTVL.